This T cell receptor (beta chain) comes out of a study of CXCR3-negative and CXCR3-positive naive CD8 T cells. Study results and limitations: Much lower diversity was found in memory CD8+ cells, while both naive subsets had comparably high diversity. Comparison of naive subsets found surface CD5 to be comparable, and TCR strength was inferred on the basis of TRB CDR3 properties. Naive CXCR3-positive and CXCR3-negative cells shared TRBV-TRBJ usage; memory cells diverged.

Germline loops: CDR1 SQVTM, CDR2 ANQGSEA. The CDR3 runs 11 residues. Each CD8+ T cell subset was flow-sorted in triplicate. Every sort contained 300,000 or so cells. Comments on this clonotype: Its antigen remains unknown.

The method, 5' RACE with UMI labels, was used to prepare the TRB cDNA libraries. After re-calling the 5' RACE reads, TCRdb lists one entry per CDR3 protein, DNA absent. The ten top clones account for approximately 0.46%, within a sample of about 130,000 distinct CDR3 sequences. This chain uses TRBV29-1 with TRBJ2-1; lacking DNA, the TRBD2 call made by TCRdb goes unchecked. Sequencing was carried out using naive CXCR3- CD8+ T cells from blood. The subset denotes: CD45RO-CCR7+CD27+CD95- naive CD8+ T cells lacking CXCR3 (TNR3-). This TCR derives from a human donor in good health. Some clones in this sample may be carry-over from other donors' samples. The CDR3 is CSVERGGKQFF.